A single sample is the source of the 2 T cell receptor beta chains below, sequenced in a study of blood T cell repertoires in COVID-19. The data were produced by immunoSEQ multiplex PCR, yet TCRdb's version contains in-frame clones alone and is incomplete. The data contain over 100,000 clones, approximately 80% of them seen just once; the ten biggest clones take up approximately 4.2%. The sequenced sample was peripheral blood. These receptors all come from a woman older than 75 with acute or convalescent COVID-19.

The V gene is TRBV10-3, the J gene TRBJ2-1; 9 nucleotides match TRBD2. CDR1 and CDR2 from the germline V gene are ENHRY and SYGVKD. CDR3 length: 18 amino acids. The V gene end was trimmed by 0 bases and the J gene end by 10 bases; junction bases not matched to a gene: 16. The CDR3 DNA reads TGTGCCATCAGTGAGTCCGGTTTGGGACTAGCTGGACGAGGGGAGCAGTTCTTC. It yields the protein CAISESGLGLAGRGEQFF.

The J gene is TRBJ1-1, the V gene TRBV5-1; a possible D gene is TRBD1 (5 bases). Per germline, CDR1 SGHRS and CDR2 YFSETQ. This CDR3 contains 15 residues. V lost 4 bases, J lost 3 bases, and 16 bases lay in between. The CDR3 sequence: CASSTIQGPYTEAFF. Here the CDR3 DNA reads TGCGCCAGCAGCACCATCCAGGGTCCCTACACTGAAGCTTTCTTT.